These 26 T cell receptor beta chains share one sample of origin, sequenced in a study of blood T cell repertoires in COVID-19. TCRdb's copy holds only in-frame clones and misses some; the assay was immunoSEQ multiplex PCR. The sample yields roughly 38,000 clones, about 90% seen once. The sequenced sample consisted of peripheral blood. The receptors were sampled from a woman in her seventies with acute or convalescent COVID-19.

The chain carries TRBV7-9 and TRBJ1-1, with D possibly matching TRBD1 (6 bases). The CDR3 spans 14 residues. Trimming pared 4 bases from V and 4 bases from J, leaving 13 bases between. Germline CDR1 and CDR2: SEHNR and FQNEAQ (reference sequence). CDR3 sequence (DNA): TGTGCCAGCAGCTATTTGGACAGTGGCACTGAAGCTTTCTTT. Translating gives CASSYLDSGTEAFF.

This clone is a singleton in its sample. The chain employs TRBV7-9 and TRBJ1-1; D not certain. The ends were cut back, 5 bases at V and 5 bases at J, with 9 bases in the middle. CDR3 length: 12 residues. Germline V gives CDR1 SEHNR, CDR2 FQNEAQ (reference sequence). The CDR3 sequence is CASSPSVTEAFF. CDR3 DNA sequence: TGTGCCAGCAGCCCATCGGTTACTGAAGCTTTCTTT.

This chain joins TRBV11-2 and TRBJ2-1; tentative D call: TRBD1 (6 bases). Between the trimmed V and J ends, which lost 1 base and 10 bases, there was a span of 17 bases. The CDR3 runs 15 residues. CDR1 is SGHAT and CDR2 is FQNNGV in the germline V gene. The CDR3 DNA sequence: TGTGCCAGCAGCTTAGTACTAGGGCAGGGGCAAGAGCAGTTCTTC. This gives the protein CASSLVLGQGQEQFF. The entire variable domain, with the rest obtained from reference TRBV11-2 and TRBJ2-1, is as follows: EAGVAQSPRYKIIEKRQSVAFWCNPISGHATLYWYQQILGQGPKLLIQFQNNGVVDDSQLPKDRFSAERLKGVDSTLKIQPAKLEDSAVYLCASSLVLGQGQEQFFGPGTRLTVL.

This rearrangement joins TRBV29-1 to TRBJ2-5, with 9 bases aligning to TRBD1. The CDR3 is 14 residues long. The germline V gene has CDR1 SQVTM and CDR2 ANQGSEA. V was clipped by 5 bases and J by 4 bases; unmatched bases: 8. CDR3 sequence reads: CSVSTDRGGETQYF. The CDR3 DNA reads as TGCAGCGTTTCTACAGACAGGGGGGGAGAGACCCAGTACTTC.

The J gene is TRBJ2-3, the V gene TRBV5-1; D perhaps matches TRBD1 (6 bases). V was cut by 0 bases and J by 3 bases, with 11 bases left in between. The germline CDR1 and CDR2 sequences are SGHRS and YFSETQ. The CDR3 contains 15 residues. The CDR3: CASSLETGSTDTQYF. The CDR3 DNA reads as TGCGCCAGCAGCTTGGAGACAGGCTCGACAGATACGCAGTATTTT.

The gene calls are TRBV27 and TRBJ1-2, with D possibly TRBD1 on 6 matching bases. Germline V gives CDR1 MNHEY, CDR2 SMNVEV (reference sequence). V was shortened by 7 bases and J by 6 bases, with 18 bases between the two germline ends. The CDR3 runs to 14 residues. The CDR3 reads CASKDRQIRDGYTF. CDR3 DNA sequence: TGTGCCAGCAAGGACAGACAAATAAGGGATGGCTACACCTTC.

Written as DNA, the CDR3 is TGTGCCAGCAGTTACGGACAGGGGATCACTGAAGCTTTCTTT. Translated: CASSYGQGITEAFF. This chain links TRBV6-5 with TRBJ1-1; TRBD1 aligns across 9 bases. V trimming: 2 bases; J trimming: 4 bases; junction bases outside the gene matches: 2. The CDR3 covers 14 residues. Germline loops: CDR1 MNHEY, CDR2 SVGAGI.

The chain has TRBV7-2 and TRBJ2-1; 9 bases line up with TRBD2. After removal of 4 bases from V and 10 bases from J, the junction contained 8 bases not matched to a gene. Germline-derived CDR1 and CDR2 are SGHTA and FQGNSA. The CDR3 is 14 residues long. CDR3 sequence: CASSSGLAGGEQFF. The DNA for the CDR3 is TGTGCCAGCAGCTCGGGACTAGCCGGAGGGGAGCAGTTCTTC.

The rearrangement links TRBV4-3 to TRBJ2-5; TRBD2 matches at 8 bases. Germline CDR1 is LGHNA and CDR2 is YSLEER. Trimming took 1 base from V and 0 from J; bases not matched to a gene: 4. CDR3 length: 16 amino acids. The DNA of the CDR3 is TGCGCCAGCAGCCAAGTCGGAGCGGGGGACCAAGAGACCCAGTACTTC. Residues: CASSQVGAGDQETQYF.

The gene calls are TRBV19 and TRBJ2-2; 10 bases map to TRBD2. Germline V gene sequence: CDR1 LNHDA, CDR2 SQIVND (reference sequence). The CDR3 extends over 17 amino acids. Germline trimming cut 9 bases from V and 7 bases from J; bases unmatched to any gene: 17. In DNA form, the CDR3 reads TGTGCCAGCGCCCCATTACGAGCGGGAGGGCCGAACGGGGAGCTGTTTTTT. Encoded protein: CASAPLRAGGPNGELFF.

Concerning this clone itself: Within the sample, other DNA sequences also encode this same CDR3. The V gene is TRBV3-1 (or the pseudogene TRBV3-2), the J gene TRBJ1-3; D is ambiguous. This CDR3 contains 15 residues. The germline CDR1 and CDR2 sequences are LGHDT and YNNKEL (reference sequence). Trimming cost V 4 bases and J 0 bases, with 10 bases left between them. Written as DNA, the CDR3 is TGTGCCAGCAGCCCCCGACGGGTCTCTGGAAACACCATATATTTT. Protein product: CASSPRRVSGNTIYF.

In DNA, the CDR3 is TGTGCCAGCAGTTTCCAAAGGGGGCGCACAGATACGCAGTATTTT. Protein product: CASSFQRGRTDTQYF. This chain uses TRBV27 with TRBJ2-3; 7 bases map to TRBD1. CDR3 length: 15 residues. V gave up 3 bases and J gave up 1 base; unmatched junction bases: 4. In germline, CDR1 is MNHEY, CDR2 SMNVEV (reference sequence).

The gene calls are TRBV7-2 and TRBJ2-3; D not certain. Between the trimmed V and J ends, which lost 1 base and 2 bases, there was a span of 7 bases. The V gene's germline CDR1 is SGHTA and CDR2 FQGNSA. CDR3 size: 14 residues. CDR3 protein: CASSLGANTDTQYF. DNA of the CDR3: TGTGCCAGCAGCTTAGGGGCGAACACAGATACGCAGTATTTT.

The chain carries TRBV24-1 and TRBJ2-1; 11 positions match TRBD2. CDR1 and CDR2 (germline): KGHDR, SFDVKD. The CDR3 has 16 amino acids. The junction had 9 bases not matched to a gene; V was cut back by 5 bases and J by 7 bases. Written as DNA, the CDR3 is TGTGCCACCAGTGCCACCGCTAGCGGGGGGACGAATGAGCAGTTCTTC. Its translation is CATSATASGGTNEQFF.

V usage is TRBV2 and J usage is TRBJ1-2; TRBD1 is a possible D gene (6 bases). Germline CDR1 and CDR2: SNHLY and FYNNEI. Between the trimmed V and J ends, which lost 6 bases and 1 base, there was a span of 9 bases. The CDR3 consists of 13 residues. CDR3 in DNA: TGTGCCAGCAGGACGGACAGTAACTATGGCTACACCTTC. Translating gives CASRTDSNYGYTF.

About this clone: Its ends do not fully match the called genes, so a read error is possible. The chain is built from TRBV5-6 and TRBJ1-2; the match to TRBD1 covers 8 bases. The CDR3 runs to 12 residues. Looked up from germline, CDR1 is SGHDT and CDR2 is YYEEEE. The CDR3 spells CASTKPGQDSHF. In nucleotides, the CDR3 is TGTGCCAGCACTAAGCCGGGACAGGACTCTCACTTC.

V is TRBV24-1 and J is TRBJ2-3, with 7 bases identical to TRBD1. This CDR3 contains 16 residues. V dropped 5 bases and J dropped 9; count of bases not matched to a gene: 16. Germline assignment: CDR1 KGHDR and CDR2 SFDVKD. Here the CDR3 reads CATSGAGDRVTGTQYF. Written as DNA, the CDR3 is TGTGCCACCAGTGGCGCCGGTGACAGGGTAACGGGGACGCAGTATTTT.

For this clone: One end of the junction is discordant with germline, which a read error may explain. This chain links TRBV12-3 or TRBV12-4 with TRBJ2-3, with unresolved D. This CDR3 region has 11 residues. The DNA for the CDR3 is TGTGCCAGCAGTTTAGGGGCCAATTGGCATTTT. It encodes CASSLGANWHF.

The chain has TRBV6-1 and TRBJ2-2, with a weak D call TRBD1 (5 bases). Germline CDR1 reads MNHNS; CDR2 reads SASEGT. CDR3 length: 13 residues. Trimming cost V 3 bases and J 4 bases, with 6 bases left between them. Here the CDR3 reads CASSDRATGELFF. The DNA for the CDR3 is TGTGCCAGCAGTGACAGGGCCACCGGGGAGCTGTTTTTT.

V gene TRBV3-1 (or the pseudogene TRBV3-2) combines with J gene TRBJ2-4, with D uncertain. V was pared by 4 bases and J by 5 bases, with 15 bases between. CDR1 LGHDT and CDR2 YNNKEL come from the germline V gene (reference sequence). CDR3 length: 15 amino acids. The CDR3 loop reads CASSRTDRSQNIQYF. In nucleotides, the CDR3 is TGTGCCAGCAGCCGCACAGATCGAAGCCAAAACATTCAGTACTTC.

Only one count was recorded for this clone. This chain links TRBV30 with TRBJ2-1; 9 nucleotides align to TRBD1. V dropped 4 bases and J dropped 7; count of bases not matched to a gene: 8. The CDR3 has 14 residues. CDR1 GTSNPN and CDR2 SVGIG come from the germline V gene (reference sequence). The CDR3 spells CAWKGQGLGNEQFF. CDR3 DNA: TGTGCCTGGAAGGGACAGGGACTTGGGAATGAGCAGTTCTTC.

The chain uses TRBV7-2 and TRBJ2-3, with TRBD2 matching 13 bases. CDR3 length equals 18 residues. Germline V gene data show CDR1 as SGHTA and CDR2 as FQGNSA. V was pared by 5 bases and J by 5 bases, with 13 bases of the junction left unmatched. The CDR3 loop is CASSPHRLAGGGGDTQYF. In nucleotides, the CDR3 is TGTGCCAGCAGCCCTCATCGACTAGCGGGAGGTGGTGGAGATACGCAGTATTTT.

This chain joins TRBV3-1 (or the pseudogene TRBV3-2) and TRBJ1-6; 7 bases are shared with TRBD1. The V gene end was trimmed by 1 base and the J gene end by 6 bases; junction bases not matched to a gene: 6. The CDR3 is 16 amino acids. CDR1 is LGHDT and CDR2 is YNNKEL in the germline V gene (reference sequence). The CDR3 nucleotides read TGTGCCAGCAGCCAAGGAGGGGGCCAGTTTAATTCACCCCTCCACTTT. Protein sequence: CASSQGGGQFNSPLHF.

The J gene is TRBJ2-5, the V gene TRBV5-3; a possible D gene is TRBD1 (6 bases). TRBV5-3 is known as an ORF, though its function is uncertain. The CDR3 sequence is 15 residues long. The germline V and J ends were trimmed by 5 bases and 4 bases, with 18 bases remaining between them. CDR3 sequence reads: CARSLRTGSRETQYF. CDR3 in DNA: TGTGCCAGAAGTCTACGTACAGGGTCGCGAGAGACCCAGTACTTC.

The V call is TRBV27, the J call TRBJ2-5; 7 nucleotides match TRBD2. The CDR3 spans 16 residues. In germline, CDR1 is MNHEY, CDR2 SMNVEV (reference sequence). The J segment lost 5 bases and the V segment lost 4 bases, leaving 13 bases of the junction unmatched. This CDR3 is CASSSRRGREGETQYF. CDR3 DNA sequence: TGTGCCAGCAGTTCTCGTCGTGGCAGGGAGGGGGAGACCCAGTACTTC.

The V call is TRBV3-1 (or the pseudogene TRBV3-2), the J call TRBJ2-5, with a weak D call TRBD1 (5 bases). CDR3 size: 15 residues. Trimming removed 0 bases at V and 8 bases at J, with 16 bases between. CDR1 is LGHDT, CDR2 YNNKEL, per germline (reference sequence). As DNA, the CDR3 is TGTGCCAGCAGCCAAGATCAGACAGAGAAGAGAACCCAGTACTTC. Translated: CASSQDQTEKRTQYF.